The source of this T cell receptor (beta chain) is a study of cytomegalovirus exposure and HLA in healthy donors. General study results and limits: Being productive about 90% or about 30% of the time was typical of most TCR beta V segments in an earlier analysis. In a later analysis, TCR beta V- and J-gene trimming showed a link to a missense DCLRE1C variant.

As regards this clone: The antigen is undetermined.

Germline assignment: CDR1 SGHRS and CDR2 YFSETQ. The CDR3 loop spans 15 amino acids. The V gene end was trimmed by 4 bases and the J gene end by 5 bases; junction bases not matched to a gene: 4. Researchers ran the PCR with 60 Vbeta and 13 Jbeta primers. Only in-frame clones appear in the TCRdb table, and some are missing; sequencing was by immunoSEQ multiplex PCR. This table has tens of thousands of clones, approximately 80% appearing once. The donors comprised healthy bone marrow donors. This chain joins TRBV5-1 and TRBJ1-6, with 9 nucleotides matching TRBD1. The sequencing sample was made of PBMCs. This clonotype originated in a woman in her 30s in good health and CMV-seronegative. The CDR3 loop reads CASSPRTGDNSPLHF. CDR3 DNA: TGCGCCAGCAGCCCACGGACAGGGGATAATTCACCCCTCCACTTT.